The following is a TCR beta chain sequence with its context. Its antigen is as yet unknown. The CDR3 runs 18 residues. Looked up from germline, CDR1 is MNHNS and CDR2 is SASEGT. Trimming at V came to 7 bases and at J to 4 bases, leaving 16 bases not matched to a gene. This sample was included in a study of vaccination and CD4 T cells after COVID-19. Study background: Convalescent individuals numbered four females and six males, two being Hispanic.

Study outcomes and limitations: Data came from relatively few convalescent patients and lacked early post-infection timepoints.

Sequenced with the Oncomine TCR Beta short-read assay was DNA taken from cultured CD4+ T cells. MiXCR was run by TCRdb on the PCR reads, yielding one entry per CDR3 protein. This sample has tens of thousands of distinct CDR3 sequences, with 25% to 30% found just once. As for time point: late sampling 161 to 241 days after vaccination in a few convalescent patients. The treatment here: roughly 10-day PBMC culture with coronavirus spike peptide pools or control peptides (ViraFEST assay). Via ViraFEST, peptide pools expanded antigen-specific T cells before TCR sequencing. The authors isolated CD4+ T cells by negative selection after more than nine days of culture.

The source is a human donor who had recovered from COVID-19. Sequences were derived from CD4+ T cells from blood, cultured in vitro, sampled about 7 months after SARS-CoV-2 vaccination. The chain carries TRBV6-1 and TRBJ1-1; 12 nucleotides align to TRBD1. This CDR3 reads CASTPPLGTGGSGTEAFF. The CDR3 DNA sequence: TGTGCCAGCACTCCCCCCCTGGGGACAGGGGGCTCGGGCACTGAAGCTTTCTTT.